The 15 T cell receptor beta chains below all came from one sample that was sequenced in a study of human T cells and chemical hapten exposure (dated by TCRdb to about 2021). The time point label, as the study defines it: patch test 2, 6 weeks after DPC sensitization. Sample treatment or condition, as interpreted from the label and publication: therapeutic diphenylcyclopropenone sensitization with weekly scalp DPC. The method behind the library was RACE. These reads were obtained on a NextSeq 500. The public sequencing data were trimmed at Q25 with fastp and processed into clonotypes with MiXCR by TCRdb, which kept only in-frame beta chains. Each CDR3 protein gets just one entry, which takes the most common genes and DNA from the rows behind it. The sample table lists nearly 95,000 distinct CDR3 sequences, approximately 10% of them with a count of one. The ten top clones hold 2.2% of the sample. The sequenced sample was whole blood, obtained in connection with sensitization to the hapten diphenylcyclopropenone (DPC). The receptors originated from a man between 40 and 49 years old with alopecia areata. Some clones in this sample may be carry-over from other donors' samples.

This clonotype was counted many times. The chain has TRBV28 and TRBJ2-7, with D possibly called TRBD1 or TRBD2 (5 bases each). V dropped 3 bases and J dropped 0 bases, with 12 bases sitting between them. Germline values: CDR1 MDHEN, CDR2 SYDVKM. This CDR3 is 15 amino acids long. The CDR3 region is CASSFGSGTSYEQYF. The CDR3 DNA sequence: TGTGCCAGCAGTTTCGGTTCAGGGACCTCCTACGAGCAGTACTTC.

The J gene is TRBJ2-3, the V gene TRBV4-2; 7 bases fit TRBD2. There are 15 residues in the CDR3. The germline gives CDR1 LGHNA, CDR2 YNFKEQ. J lost 8 bases, V lost 1 base, and 9 bases had no gene match. CDR3 protein: CASSQAATRETTQYF. The CDR3 region has the DNA TGTGCCAGCAGCCAAGCCGCTACGCGGGAGACTACGCAGTATTTT.

This sequence joins TRBV14 and TRBJ2-7, with D perhaps TRBD2 (6 bases). V lost 4 bases and J 0 bases, leaving 13 bases between the germline ends. The CDR3 is 15 amino acids. The V gene's germline CDR1 is SGHDN and CDR2 FVKESK. This CDR3 reads CASSPGGPGSYEQYF. In DNA form, the CDR3 reads TGTGCCAGCAGCCCCGGGGGTCCGGGCTCCTACGAGCAGTACTTC.

There are many counts of this clonotype. The chain recombines TRBV7-8 with TRBJ1-4, with D possibly matching TRBD1 (6 bases). Trimming removed 2 bases from V and 8 bases from J, with 18 bases in between. Germline V gives CDR1 SGHVS, CDR2 FQNEAQ. The CDR3 is 16 residues long. The CDR3 DNA reads TGTGCCAGCAGCTTAAGCATCGGGACACCCGGAGAAAAACTGTTTTTT. Amino acid sequence: CASSLSIGTPGEKLFF.

J is TRBJ1-5 and V is TRBV7-2, with D possibly matching TRBD1 (6 bases). V was shortened by 4 bases and J by 2 bases, with 12 bases between the two germline ends. Germline CDR1 reads SGHTA; CDR2 reads FQGNSA. This CDR3 has 15 residues. In DNA, the CDR3 is TGTGCCAGCAGCTCGGACAGTCTGGGCAATCAGCCCCAGCATTTT. It encodes CASSSDSLGNQPQHF.

This clonotype showed up many times. This chain joins TRBV4-3 and TRBJ1-6; D possibly corresponds to TRBD1 (6 bases). Germline V gene data show CDR1 as LGHNA and CDR2 as YSLEER. There are 15 residues in the CDR3. V was trimmed by 0 bases and J by 10 bases, leaving 13 bases between them. CDR3 protein: CASSQDGTNRSPLHF. The CDR3 DNA reads as TGCGCCAGCAGCCAAGATGGGACAAATAGATCACCCCTCCACTTT.

This clonotype was observed a handful of times. The chain combines TRBV30 with TRBJ1-1; 10 nucleotides agree with TRBD1. The CDR3 contains 14 residues. V lost 3 bases and J lost 8; bases outside the gene matches: 9. Germline CDR1 is GTSNPN and CDR2 is SVGIG (reference sequence). In nucleotides, the CDR3 is TGTGCCTGGAGATCCGGGACAGGGGTTCGCGAAGCTTTCTTT. This encodes CAWRSGTGVREAFF.

This clonotype was counted a few times. The rearrangement links TRBV5-1 to TRBJ1-1; the D is unclear. This CDR3 has 14 residues. The ends were cut back, 1 base at V and 1 base at J, with 8 bases in the middle. Germline V gene sequence: CDR1 SGHRS, CDR2 YFSETQ. The CDR3 region is CASSLFGENTEAFF. CDR3 DNA sequence: TGCGCCAGCAGCTTGTTTGGGGAGAACACTGAAGCTTTCTTT.

This clonotype appeared many times. The chain combines TRBV6-6 with TRBJ1-1; D gene unclear. Per germline, CDR1 MNHNY and CDR2 SVGAGI (reference sequence). The germline V and J ends were trimmed by 7 bases and 2 bases, with 17 bases remaining between them. The CDR3 is 15 residues long. The CDR3 protein is CASILTLPFNTEAFF. The CDR3 DNA reads TGTGCCAGCATCCTCACCCTCCCTTTTAACACTGAAGCTTTCTTT.

Note on this clonotype: A much larger clone lies a single base off, so this may be a read error. The CDR3 nucleotides read TGTGCCAGCCCCCGGGACTCTCTAATAAATACGAACACCGGGGAGCTGTTTTTT. Translation: CASPRDSLINTNTGELFF. The V gene is TRBV28, the J gene TRBJ2-2; the D gene is possibly TRBD2 (6 bases). V gave up 8 bases and J gave up 0 bases, with 22 bases separating them. In germline, CDR1 is MDHEN, CDR2 SYDVKM. This CDR3 spans 18 amino acids.

The rearrangement links TRBV5-4 to TRBJ2-2; D possibly uses TRBD1 or TRBD2 (5 bases each). Trimming stripped 3 bases from V and 3 bases from J, with 12 bases between. The germline V gene has CDR1 SGHNT and CDR2 YYREEE (reference sequence). CDR3 length: 15 residues. The CDR3 is CASSSKGRDTGELFF. CDR3 in DNA: TGTGCCAGCAGCTCAAAGGGACGAGACACCGGGGAGCTGTTTTTT. The complete variable domain, with remaining parts taken from reference TRBV5-4 and TRBJ2-2, reads ETGVTQSPTHLIKTRGQQVTLRCSSQSGHNTVSWYQQALGQGPQFIFQYYREEENGRGNFPPRFSGLQFPNYSSELNVNALELDDSALYLCASSSKGRDTGELFFGEGSRLTVL.

This clonotype was detected only a few times. The chain has TRBV20-1 and TRBJ2-4; 8 nucleotides agree with TRBD2. V trimming: 4 bases; J trimming: 5 bases; junction bases outside the gene matches: 7. This CDR3 comprises 14 residues. Germline V gene data show CDR1 as DFQATT and CDR2 as SNEGSKA (reference sequence). This CDR3 reads CSATGTRGQNIQYF. The DNA for the CDR3 is TGCAGTGCTACCGGGACTAGGGGCCAAAACATTCAGTACTTC.

This clonotype came up many times. The CDR3: CASTQGQGNEKLFF. For the CDR3, the DNA is TGTGCCAGCACCCAGGGACAGGGCAATGAAAAACTGTTTTTT. The rearrangement joins TRBV12-3 or TRBV12-4 to TRBJ1-4, with 9 bases aligning to TRBD1. Trimming took 7 bases from V and 5 from J; bases not matched to a gene: 5. The CDR3 extends over 14 amino acids.

The gene calls are TRBV6-2 or TRBV6-3 and TRBJ1-1; 8 bases align to TRBD1. With 0 bases clipped from V and 7 bases from J, the junction kept 1 base outside the gene matches. From germline, CDR1 is MNHEY and CDR2 SVGEGT. There are 13 residues in the CDR3. CDR3 bases: TGTGCCAGCAGTTACTCGGGGACAGGTGAAGCTTTCTTT. Amino acid sequence: CASSYSGTGEAFF.

This chain uses TRBV6-5 with TRBJ2-3; weak D call: TRBD2 (5 bases). The CDR3 is made up of 15 amino acids. The germline gives CDR1 MNHEY, CDR2 SVGAGI. V lost 3 bases and J lost 3, with 13 bases in between. The CDR3 reads CASSYSAIATDTQYF. The CDR3 DNA follows: TGTGCCAGCAGTTATTCTGCGATAGCGACAGATACGCAGTATTTT.